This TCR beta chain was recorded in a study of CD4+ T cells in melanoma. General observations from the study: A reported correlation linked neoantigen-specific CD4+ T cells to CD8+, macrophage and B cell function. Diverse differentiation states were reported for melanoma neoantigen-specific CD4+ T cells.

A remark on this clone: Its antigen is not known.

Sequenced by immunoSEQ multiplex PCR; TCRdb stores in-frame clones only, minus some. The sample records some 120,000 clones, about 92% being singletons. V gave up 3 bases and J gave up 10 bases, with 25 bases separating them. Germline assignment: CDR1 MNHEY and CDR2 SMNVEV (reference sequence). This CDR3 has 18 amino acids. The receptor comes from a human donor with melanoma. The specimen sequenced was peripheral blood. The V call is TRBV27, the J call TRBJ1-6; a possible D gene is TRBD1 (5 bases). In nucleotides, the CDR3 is TGTGCCAGCAGTTTGAACCCATTTCATGCCACAGGCCGGTCACCCCTCCACTTT. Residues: CASSLNPFHATGRSPLHF.